Listed below are T cell receptor beta chains from one sample, sequenced in a study of shared clonotypes between healthy human individuals. Clones were sequenced by immunoSEQ multiplex PCR, and TCRdb holds only the in-frame ones, with some missing. The table shows about 340,000 clones, with 73% occurring only once. Sequencing was performed on memory CD4+ T cells sorted from blood. The source of these receptors is a man aged 25 to 45 in good health. Both conserved end residues are part of each CDR3. Fields, in order: D gene, J gene, V gene, clone size, CDR3 DNA, CDR3 protein. A D gene is named only where the DNA matches it firmly. A row's size may be missing; if present it is once, few, many or a size class.

>.|TRBJ2-3|TRBV7-9|.
TGTGCCAGCAGGGGAACCAGGGTTCGGGGCACAGATACGCAGTATTTT
CASRGTRVRGTDTQYF
>.|TRBJ2-1|TRBV19|few
TGTGCCAGTATGACTGGCGGACCCGGGGCTGAGCAGTTCTTC
CASMTGGPGAEQFF
>TRBD2|TRBJ2-5|TRBV7-8|.
TGTGCCAGCAGCTCGCCCTCCGGACTAGCTAGGACCCAGTACTTC
CASSSPSGLARTQYF
>.|TRBJ1-3|TRBV5-1|.
TGCGCCAGCAGCCGATCCTCCCCAAACTCTGGAAACACCATATATTTT
CASSRSSPNSGNTIYF
>TRBD2|TRBJ2-1|TRBV25-1|.
TGTGCCAGCAGTCCCGGGGGGGGGCCCAGCTCCTACAATGAGCAGTTCTTC
CASSPGGGPSSYNEQFF
>TRBD2|TRBJ2-1|TRBV19|.
TGTGCCAGTACCACTCGGGGGGGCCACGGGAATGAGCAGTTCTTC
CASTTRGGHGNEQFF
>.|TRBJ1-1|TRBV7-9|.
TGTGCCAGCAGCATAGAGGCAGGAGGGAACACTGAAGCTTTCTTT
CASSIEAGGNTEAFF
>TRBD1|TRBJ2-1|TRBV6-1|.
TGTGCCAGCAGTGAATTTTTTAGGGACAGGGACTCCAATGAGCAGTTCTTC
CASSEFFRDRDSNEQFF
>.|TRBJ2-2|TRBV29-1|.
TGCAGCGTTGGAAGGACCGGGGAGCTGTTTTTT
CSVGRTGELFF
>.|TRBJ1-1|TRBV10-2|.
TGCGCCAGCAGTGAGCCTGGCCTGAACACTGAAGCTTTCTTT
CASSEPGLNTEAFF
>.|TRBJ1-4|TRBV2|.
TGTGCCAGCAGTTCCCTATTGGCAACTAATGAAAAACTGTTTTTT
CASSSLLATNEKLFF
>.|TRBJ2-7|TRBV11-3|.
TGTGCCAGCAGCAGAGACGGACGGTCCAAAGCCTACGAGCAGTACTTC
CASSRDGRSKAYEQYF
>.|TRBJ2-7|TRBV5-1|.
TGCGCCAGCAGCCCAGACAACTACGAGCAGTACTTC
CASSPDNYEQYF
>TRBD2|TRBJ2-5|TRBV6-6|.
TGTGCCAGCACCGAAGGCGGGAGGGCCTCGGGAGAGACCCAGTACTTC
CASTEGGRASGETQYF
>TRBD1|TRBJ1-2|TRBV11-2|few
TGTGCCAGCAGCTTAGGTGGACAGGGGATCTATGGCTACACCTTC
CASSLGGQGIYGYTF
>.|TRBJ1-5|TRBV19|.
TGTGCCAGTAGTGCGGTTAGGGGTAGCAATCAGCCCCAGCATTTT
CASSAVRGSNQPQHF
>.|TRBJ2-3|TRBV2|.
TGTGCCAGCAGTCGGGACCAAAGCACAGATACGCAGTATTTT
CASSRDQSTDTQYF
>.|TRBJ2-5|TRBV28|.
TGTGCCAGCAGTTTGCTAGAGCAGACCCAGTACTTC
CASSLLEQTQYF
>.|TRBJ1-4|TRBV7-9|.
TGTGCCAGCAGCGTCCCCGGGAGACAAGTGTATGAAAAACTGTTTTTT
CASSVPGRQVYEKLFF
>.|TRBJ1-3|TRBV5-6|.
TGTGCCAGCAGCTTGGGATGGACGCCGGGAAACACCATATATTTT
CASSLGWTPGNTIYF
>TRBD2|TRBJ2-1|TRBV28|.
TGTGCCAGCAGTTTCGTGCTTGAGGGGGGACTAGCGGGAGGCTCCTACAATGAGCAGTTCTTC
CASSFVLEGGLAGGSYNEQFF
>TRBD2|TRBJ2-1|TRBV15|.
TGTGCCACGTTGCCCCTGGCGGGAGGCGGCAATGAGCAGTTCTTC
CATLPLAGGGNEQFF
>TRBD1|TRBJ1-1|TRBV9|few
TGTGCCAGCAGCGAACAGGGGGCTGGCACTGAAGCTTTCTTT
CASSEQGAGTEAFF
>.|TRBJ1-2|TRBV6-6|few
TGTGCCAGCAGTTATAGTATAGGGCGGTCAGATGGCTACACCTTC
CASSYSIGRSDGYTF
>.|TRBJ2-7|TRBV10-3|.
TGTGCCATCAGCGGGGGCCCGGGCTACGAGCAGTACTTC
CAISGGPGYEQYF
>.|TRBJ2-1|TRBV6-5|.
TGTGCCAGCAGTTACGGGGGAAAGCAGTTCTTC
CASSYGGKQFF
>.|TRBJ1-1|TRBV5-6|.
TGTGCCAGCAGCTTGGCTTTTTCTCAAGGGGGCACTGAAGCTTTCTTT
CASSLAFSQGGTEAFF
>.|TRBJ2-3|TRBV21-1|.
TGTGCCAGCAGCAACAGTTTCCCAGCGGGAGGCACAGATACGCAGTATTTT
CASSNSFPAGGTDTQYF
>.|TRBJ2-3|TRBV5-1|.
TGCGCCAGCAGCTTGGAATACATGACAGATACGCAGTATTTT
CASSLEYMTDTQYF
>.|TRBJ2-7|TRBV25-1|.
TGTGCCAGCAGTGAATCGCCCAGAACAACCTCCTACGAGCAGTACTTC
CASSESPRTTSYEQYF
>TRBD1|TRBJ1-2|TRBV18|.
TGTGCCAGCTCAAGCAGGGGGAAGAACTATGGCTACACCTTC
CASSSRGKNYGYTF
>TRBD1|TRBJ1-5|TRBV5-1|.
TGCGCCAGCCCGATGAACCCGCAGGGGGCTAATCAGCCCCAGCATTTT
CASPMNPQGANQPQHF
>TRBD1|TRBJ2-7|TRBV9|.
TGTGCCAGCAGCCCCGCGACAGGGATCGTCTACGAGCAGTACTTC
CASSPATGIVYEQYF
>TRBD2|TRBJ2-1|TRBV11-2|.
TGTGCCAGCAGCTTAGAGCGCGGGAGCTCCTACAATGAGCAGTTCTTC
CASSLERGSSYNEQFF
>.|TRBJ1-1|TRBV10-1|few
TGCGCCAGCTCCAAAGGAGGGACGATCTCGGCTGAAGCTTTCTTT
CASSKGGTISAEAFF
>.|TRBJ2-1|TRBV19|.
TGTGCCAGTAGGACCACCTACGGGTCCTACAATGAGCAGTTCTTC
CASRTTYGSYNEQFF
>TRBD2|TRBJ2-7|TRBV28|once
TGTGCCAGCAGTCCCGGGGGACTAGCGGGAGGGGAGCAGTACTTC
CASSPGGLAGGEQYF
>.|TRBJ1-3|TRBV7-9|.
TGTGCCAGCAGCTTAATTGGGGGAAACACCATATATTTT
CASSLIGGNTIYF
>TRBD2|TRBJ2-1|TRBV2|.
TGTGCCAGCAGCCCGACTAGCGGGAGCAACAATGAGCAGTTCTTC
CASSPTSGSNNEQFF
>.|TRBJ1-3|TRBV2|.
TGTGCCAGCAGCGCGGATGGAAACACCATATATTTT
CASSADGNTIYF
>.|TRBJ2-3|TRBV12-2|.
TGTGCAACGGCTCACTGGCCCACAGATACGCAGTATTTT
CATAHWPTDTQYF
>.|TRBJ1-3|TRBV11-2|.
TGTGCCAGCAGCTTTTCCTCCGGCGGTGTAAACACCATATATTTT
CASSFSSGGVNTIYF
>.|TRBJ2-5|TRBV5-4|.
TGTGCCAGCAGCAACCGGGGCCAAGAGACCCAGTACTTC
CASSNRGQETQYF
>.|TRBJ2-5|TRBV29-1|.
TGCAGCGTTCGATCGGGTCAAGAGACCCAGTACTTC
CSVRSGQETQYF
>.|TRBJ1-5|TRBV27|.
TGTGCCAGCAGAACTCGGGGGGCCTCAGGCAATCAGCCCCAGCATTTT
CASRTRGASGNQPQHF
>TRBD2|TRBJ2-7|TRBV18|.
TGTGCCAGCTCACCGGGGGGGAGCTCCTACGAGCAGTACTTC
CASSPGGSSYEQYF
>TRBD2|TRBJ2-3|TRBV15|.
TGTGCCACCAGCAACCAGGAAGGCGGAGCGGGAGAAACAGATACGCAGTATTTT
CATSNQEGGAGETDTQYF
>.|TRBJ1-4|TRBV28|.
TGTGCCAGCAGCACCACCCGGAGCCCAGAAGTGAAACTGTTTTTT
CASSTTRSPEVKLFF
>.|TRBJ2-5|TRBV5-6|.
TGTGCCAGCAGCTTGGTAGGGAGCGAGACCCAGTACTTC
CASSLVGSETQYF
>.|TRBJ1-2|TRBV28|.
TGTGCCAGCAGTTTCCAAGGACGCTATGGCTACACCTTC
CASSFQGRYGYTF
>.|TRBJ1-2|TRBV6-1|.
TGTGCCAGCAGTGAAGCGCTGTGGGGATATGGCTACACCTTC
CASSEALWGYGYTF
>TRBD1|TRBJ2-7|TRBV6-5|.
TGTGCCAGCAGCCCCGGGACAGGAAGGGGCTACGAGCAGTACTTC
CASSPGTGRGYEQYF
>.|TRBJ1-2|TRBV18|many
TGTGCCAGCTCACCAGGGGCCGGCTACACCTTC
CASSPGAGYTF
>.|TRBJ1-3|TRBV6-6|once
TGTGCCAGCGGACAACATACAGGGCGGGGAGGAAACACCATATATTTT
CASGQHTGRGGNTIYF
>TRBD2|TRBJ2-7|TRBV5-1|.
TGCGCCAGCAGCCCTAGCGGGGGGTACGAGCAGTACTTC
CASSPSGGYEQYF